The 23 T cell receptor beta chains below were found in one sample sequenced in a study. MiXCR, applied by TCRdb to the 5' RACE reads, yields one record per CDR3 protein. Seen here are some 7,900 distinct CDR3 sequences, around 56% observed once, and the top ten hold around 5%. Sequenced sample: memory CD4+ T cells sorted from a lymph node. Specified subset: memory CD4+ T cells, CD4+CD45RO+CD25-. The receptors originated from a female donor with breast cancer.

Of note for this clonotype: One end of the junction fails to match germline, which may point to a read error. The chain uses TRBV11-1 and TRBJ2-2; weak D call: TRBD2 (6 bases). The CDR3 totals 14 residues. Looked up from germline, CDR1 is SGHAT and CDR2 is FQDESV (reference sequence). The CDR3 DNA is TGTGCCAGCAACTTAGTACTAGCAAGTGGGGAGCTGTTTTTT. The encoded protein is CASNLVLASGELFF. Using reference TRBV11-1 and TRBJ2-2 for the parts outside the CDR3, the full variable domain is EAEVAQSPRYKITEKSQAVAFWCDPISGHATLYWYRQILGQGPELLVQFQDESVVDDSQLPKDRFSAERLKGVDSTLKIQPAELGDSAMYLCASNLVLASGELFFGEGSRLTVL.

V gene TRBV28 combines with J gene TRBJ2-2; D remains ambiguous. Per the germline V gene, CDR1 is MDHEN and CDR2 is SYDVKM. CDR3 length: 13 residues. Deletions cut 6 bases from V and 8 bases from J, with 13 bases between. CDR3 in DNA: TGTGCCAGCAGCCTTATTAGTCGGGGGGAGCTGTTTTTT. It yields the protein CASSLISRGELFF.

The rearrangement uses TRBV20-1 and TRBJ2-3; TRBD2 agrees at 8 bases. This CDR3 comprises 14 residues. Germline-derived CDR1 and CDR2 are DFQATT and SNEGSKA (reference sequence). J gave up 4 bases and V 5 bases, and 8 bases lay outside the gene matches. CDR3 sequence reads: CSAAGGIVADTQYF. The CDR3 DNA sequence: TGCAGTGCTGCGGGGGGCATCGTAGCAGATACGCAGTATTTT.

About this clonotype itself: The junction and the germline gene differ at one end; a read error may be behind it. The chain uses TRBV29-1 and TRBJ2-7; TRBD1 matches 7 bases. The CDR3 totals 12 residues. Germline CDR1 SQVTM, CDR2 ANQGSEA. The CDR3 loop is CSVATRGYELYF. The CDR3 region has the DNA TGCAGCGTTGCCACCAGGGGGTACGAGCTGTACTTC.

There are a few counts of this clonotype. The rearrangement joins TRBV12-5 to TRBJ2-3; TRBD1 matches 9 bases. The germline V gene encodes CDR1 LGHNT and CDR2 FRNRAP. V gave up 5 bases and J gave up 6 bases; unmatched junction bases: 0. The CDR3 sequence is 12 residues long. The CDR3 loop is CASGGTGDTQYF. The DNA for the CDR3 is TGTGCTAGTGGTGGGACAGGGGATACGCAGTATTTT.

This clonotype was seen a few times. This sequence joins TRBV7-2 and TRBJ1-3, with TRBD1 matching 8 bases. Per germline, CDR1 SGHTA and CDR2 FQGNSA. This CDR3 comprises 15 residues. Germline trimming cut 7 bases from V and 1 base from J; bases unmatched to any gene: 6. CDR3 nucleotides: TGTGCCAGCACCCATGACAGGGGATCTGGAAACACCATATATTTT. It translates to CASTHDRGSGNTIYF.

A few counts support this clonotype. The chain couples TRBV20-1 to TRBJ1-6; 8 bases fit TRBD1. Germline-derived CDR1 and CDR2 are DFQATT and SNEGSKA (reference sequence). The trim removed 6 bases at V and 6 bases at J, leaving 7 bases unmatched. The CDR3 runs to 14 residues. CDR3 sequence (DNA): TGCAGTGCCGAAATCAGGGGGCTTAATTCACCCCTCCACTTT. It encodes CSAEIRGLNSPLHF.

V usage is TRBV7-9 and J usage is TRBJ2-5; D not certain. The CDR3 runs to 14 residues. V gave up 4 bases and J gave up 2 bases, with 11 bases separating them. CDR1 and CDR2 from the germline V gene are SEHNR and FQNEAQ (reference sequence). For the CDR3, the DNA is TGTGCCAGCAGCTATTGGACGCTTCAAGAGACCCAGTACTTC. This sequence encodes CASSYWTLQETQYF.

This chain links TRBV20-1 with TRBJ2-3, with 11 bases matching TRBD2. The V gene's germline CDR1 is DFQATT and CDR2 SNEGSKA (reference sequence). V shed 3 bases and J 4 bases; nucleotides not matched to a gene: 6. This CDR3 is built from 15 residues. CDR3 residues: CSARGTSGTSDTQYF. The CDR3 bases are TGCAGTGCTAGGGGGACTAGCGGAACGTCAGATACGCAGTATTTT.

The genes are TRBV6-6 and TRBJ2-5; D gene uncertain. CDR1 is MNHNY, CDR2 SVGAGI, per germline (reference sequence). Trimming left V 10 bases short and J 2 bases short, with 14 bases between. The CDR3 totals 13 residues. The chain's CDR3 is CATQSLSQETQYF. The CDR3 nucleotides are TGTGCCACCCAAAGCCTTAGTCAAGAGACCCAGTACTTC.

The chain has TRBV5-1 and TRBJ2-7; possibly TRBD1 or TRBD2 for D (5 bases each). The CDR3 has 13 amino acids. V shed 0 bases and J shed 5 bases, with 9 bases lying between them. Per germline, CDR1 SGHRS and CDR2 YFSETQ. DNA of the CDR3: TGCGCCAGCAGCTTGGTCGGGGACCACGAGCAGTACTTC. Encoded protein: CASSLVGDHEQYF.

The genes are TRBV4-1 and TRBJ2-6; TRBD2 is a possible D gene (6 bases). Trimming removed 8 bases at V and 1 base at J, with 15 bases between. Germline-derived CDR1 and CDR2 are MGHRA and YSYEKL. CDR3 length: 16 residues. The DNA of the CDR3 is TGCGCCAGCGCGGAGGGAATTGCGTCTGGGGCCAACGTCCTGACTTTC. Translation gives CASAEGIASGANVLTF.

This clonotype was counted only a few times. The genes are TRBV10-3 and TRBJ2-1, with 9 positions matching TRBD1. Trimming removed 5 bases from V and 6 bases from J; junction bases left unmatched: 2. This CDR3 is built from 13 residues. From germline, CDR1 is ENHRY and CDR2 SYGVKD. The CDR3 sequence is CAISPTGGNEQFF. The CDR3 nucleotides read TGTGCCATCAGTCCGACAGGGGGCAATGAGCAGTTCTTC.

This CDR3 reads CASRSGTGSNEQYF. In nucleotides, the CDR3 is TGCGCCAGCAGGTCCGGGACAGGGAGCAACGAGCAGTACTTC. J is TRBJ2-7 and V is TRBV5-1, with 9 bases matching TRBD1. CDR3 length equals 14 residues. Germline-derived CDR1 and CDR2 are SGHRS and YFSETQ. V lost 5 bases and J lost 5; bases outside the gene matches: 8.

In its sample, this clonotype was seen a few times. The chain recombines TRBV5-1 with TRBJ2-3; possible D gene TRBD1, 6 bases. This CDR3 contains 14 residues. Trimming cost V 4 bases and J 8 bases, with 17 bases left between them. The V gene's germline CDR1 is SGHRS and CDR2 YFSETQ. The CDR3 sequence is CASSQSTGPGTQYF. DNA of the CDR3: TGCGCCAGCAGCCAGTCGACAGGTCCAGGTACGCAGTATTTT.

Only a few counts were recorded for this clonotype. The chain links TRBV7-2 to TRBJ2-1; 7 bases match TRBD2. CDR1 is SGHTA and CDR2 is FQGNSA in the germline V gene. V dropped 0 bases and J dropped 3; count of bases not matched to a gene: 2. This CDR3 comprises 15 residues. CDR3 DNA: TGTGCCAGCAGCTTAGCCAGCGGGGTCTACAATGAGCAGTTCTTC. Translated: CASSLASGVYNEQFF.

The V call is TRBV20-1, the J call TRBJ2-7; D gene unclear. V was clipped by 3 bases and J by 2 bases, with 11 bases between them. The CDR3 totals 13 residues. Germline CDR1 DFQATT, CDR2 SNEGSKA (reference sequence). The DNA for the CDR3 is TGCAGTGCTAGCGGCGATTGGGCCTACGAGCAGTACTTC. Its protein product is CSASGDWAYEQYF.

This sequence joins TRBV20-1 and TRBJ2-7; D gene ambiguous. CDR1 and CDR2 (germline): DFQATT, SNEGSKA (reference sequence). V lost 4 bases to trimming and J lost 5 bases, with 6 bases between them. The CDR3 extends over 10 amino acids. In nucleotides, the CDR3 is TGCAGTGCTATGTCCGACGAGCAGTACTTC. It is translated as CSAMSDEQYF.

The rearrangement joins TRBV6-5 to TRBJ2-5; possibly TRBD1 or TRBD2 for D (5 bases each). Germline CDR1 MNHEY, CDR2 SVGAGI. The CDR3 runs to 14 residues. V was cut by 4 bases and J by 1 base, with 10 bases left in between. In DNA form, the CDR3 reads TGTGCCAGCAGTTCTTTGGGGACCCAAGAGACCCAGTACTTC. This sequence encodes CASSSLGTQETQYF.

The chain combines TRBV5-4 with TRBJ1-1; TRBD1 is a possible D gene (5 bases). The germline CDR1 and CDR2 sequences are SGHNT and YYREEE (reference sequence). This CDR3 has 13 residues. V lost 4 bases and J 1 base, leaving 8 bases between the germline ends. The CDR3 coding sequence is TGTGCCAGCAGCCCGACAGAGAACACTGAAGCTTTCTTT. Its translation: CASSPTENTEAFF.

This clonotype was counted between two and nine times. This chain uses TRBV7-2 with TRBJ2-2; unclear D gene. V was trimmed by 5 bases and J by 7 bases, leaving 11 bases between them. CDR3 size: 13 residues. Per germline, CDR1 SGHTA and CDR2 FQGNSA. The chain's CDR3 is CASSAGMGGELFF. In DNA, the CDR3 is TGTGCCAGCAGCGCCGGCATGGGCGGGGAGCTGTTTTTT.

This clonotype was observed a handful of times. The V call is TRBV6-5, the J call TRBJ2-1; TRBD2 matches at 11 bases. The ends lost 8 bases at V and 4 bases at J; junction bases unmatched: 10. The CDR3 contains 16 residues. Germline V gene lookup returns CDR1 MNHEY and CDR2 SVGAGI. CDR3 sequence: CASSSGTSGHYNEQFF. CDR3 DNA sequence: TGTGCCAGCTCCTCAGGGACTAGCGGACATTACAATGAGCAGTTCTTC.

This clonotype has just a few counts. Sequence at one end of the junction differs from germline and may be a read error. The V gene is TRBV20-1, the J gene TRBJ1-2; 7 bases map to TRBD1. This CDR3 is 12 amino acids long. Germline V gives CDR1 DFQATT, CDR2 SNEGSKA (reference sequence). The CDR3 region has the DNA TGCAGTGCTGGAGACAGGGCAGGCGGCTACACCTTC. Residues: CSAGDRAGGYTF.